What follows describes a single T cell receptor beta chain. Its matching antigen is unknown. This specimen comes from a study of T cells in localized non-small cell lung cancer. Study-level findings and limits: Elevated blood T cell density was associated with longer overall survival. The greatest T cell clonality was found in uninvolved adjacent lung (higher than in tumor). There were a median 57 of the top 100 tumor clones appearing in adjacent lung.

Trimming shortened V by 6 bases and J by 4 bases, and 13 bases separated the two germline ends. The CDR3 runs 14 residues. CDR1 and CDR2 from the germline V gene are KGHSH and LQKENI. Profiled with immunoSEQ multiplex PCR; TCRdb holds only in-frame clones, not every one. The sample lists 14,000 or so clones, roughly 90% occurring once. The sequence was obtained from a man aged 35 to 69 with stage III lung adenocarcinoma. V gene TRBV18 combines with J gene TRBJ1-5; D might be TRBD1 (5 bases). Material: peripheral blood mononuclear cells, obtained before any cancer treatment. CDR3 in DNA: TGTGCCAGCTCCCTGACAGTGAGTAATCAGCCCCAGCATTTT. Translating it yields CASSLTVSNQPQHF.